The clone carrying this TCR beta chain has only one observation. The target antigen is unknown. The data were obtained in a study of cytomegalovirus exposure and HLA in healthy donors. With 60 Vbeta and 13 Jbeta primers, the PCR was carried out. Produced via immunoSEQ multiplex PCR; TCRdb's table is partial and in-frame only. There are some 180,000 clones in the sample; almost 85% occur only once, and approximately 2.4% lies in the top ten. After removal of 5 bases from V and 11 bases from J, the junction contained 13 bases not matched to a gene. Germline loops: CDR1 SGHTA, CDR2 FQGNSA. The CDR3 is 14 amino acids. Study outcomes and limitations: Of the V segments, some could not be distinguished, including TRBV6-2 and TRBV6-3, and were excluded.

Sequenced input: PBMCs. This receptor was taken from a woman between 50 and 59 years old in good health and CMV-seronegative. The chain is built from TRBV7-2 and TRBJ1-1, with TRBD1 matching 8 bases. The CDR3 loop is CASSLGQAYGMAFF. CDR3 nucleotides: TGTGCCAGCAGCCTGGGACAGGCTTATGGGATGGCTTTCTTT.